A selection of T cell receptor beta chains follows, all from one sample in a study of cytomegalovirus exposure and HLA in healthy donors. Repertoires were generated with immunoSEQ multiplex PCR, while TCRdb's copy carries only in-frame clones and drops some. The profile covers around 140,000 clones, with approximately 87% appearing a single time and less than 2% taken by the ten largest. Specimen: PBMCs. These receptors all come from a middle-aged man in good health and CMV-seronegative. Both conserved end residues are part of each CDR3. The D gene is left open where the match is weak.

TRBV7-8,TRBD1,TRBJ2-2,CASSPGTETNTGELFF
TRBV2,TRBD1,TRBJ1-2,CASSPRGNYGYTF
TRBV27,TRBD2,TRBJ2-1,CASSLSLAGVGEQFF
TRBV4-3,TRBD1,TRBJ2-2,CASSQDLGQGGIGELFF
TRBV14,NA,TRBJ1-2,CASSQGQSLYGYTF
TRBV20-1,NA,TRBJ1-4,CSARGHEKLFF
TRBV6-1,TRBD2,TRBJ2-3,CASAGLGATDTQYF
TRBV19,TRBD1,TRBJ2-3,CASSTQTGGTDTQYF
TRBV5-4,NA,TRBJ1-3,CASSEQGGSSGNTIYF
TRBV5-4,NA,TRBJ1-1,CASTTRQENTEAFF
TRBV16,TRBD1,TRBJ1-5,CASSRGQGGHQPQHF
TRBV29-1,NA,TRBJ2-2,CSVEELGRNTGELFF
TRBV29-1,NA,TRBJ2-1,CSVELRNSYNEQFF
TRBV20-1,NA,TRBJ1-1,CSARTVTEAFF
TRBV7-3,NA,TRBJ2-3,CASSASGTLTDTQYF
TRBV27,TRBD2,TRBJ2-7,CASSPTASGVFSYEQYF
TRBV5-6,NA,TRBJ2-1,CASSSLGQTHSYNEQFF
TRBV5-6,TRBD2,TRBJ2-3,CASRPGGGGLTDTQYF
TRBV7-2,TRBD1,TRBJ2-7,CASSSGQGLEQYF
TRBV4-2,NA,TRBJ1-6,CASSQDPGLNSPLHF
TRBV15,NA,TRBJ2-6,CATSGRGANVLTF
TRBV4-3,NA,TRBJ2-7,CASSRGQSYEQYF
TRBV5-4,TRBD1,TRBJ2-1,CASSLDRGSDEQFF
TRBV5-6,TRBD1,TRBJ2-7,CASSPGQGAYEQYF
TRBV4-3,NA,TRBJ1-2,CASSQSGLHGYTF
TRBV5-1,NA,TRBJ1-1,CVSSLDMNTEAFF
TRBV5-4,NA,TRBJ2-7,CASSLDRVEQYF
TRBV6-5,NA,TRBJ1-5,CASADRSSNQPQHF
TRBV20-1,NA,TRBJ2-3,CSAARTDTQYF
TRBV14,NA,TRBJ2-7,CANRPGPRAEQYF
TRBV4-3,TRBD1,TRBJ2-7,CASSLEDRAEFYEQYF
TRBV5-1,NA,TRBJ1-3,CASSLGLGDSGNTIYF
TRBV14,NA,TRBJ2-1,CASSQAGLRNEQFF
TRBV4-2,NA,TRBJ2-7,CASSQDGRGYEQYF
TRBV6-5,NA,TRBJ1-2,CASRLQGNYGYTF
TRBV7-8,TRBD2,TRBJ2-2,CASTLTSGLTGELFF
TRBV6-6,TRBD1,TRBJ1-5,CASSPGTGGNQPQHF